This T cell receptor beta chain was found in a study of technical replicates of blood from a few donors (dated by TCRdb to the late 2010s). Preparation of the library involved the immunoSEQ multiplex PCR assay. Held by TCRdb, this immuneACCESS table contains in-frame sequences only and omits some clones. Under half of the omission traces to an unresolved V gene where checked; the cause of the rest is unknown. This sample has about 76,000 clones in its table, and 94% of those were observed once. The biggest ten clones account for 0.3% to 0.45% of the sample. A remark on this clone: Its antigen is unknown. No clone much larger than this one lies a single base away; base qualities are absent.

From the cysteine up to the phenylalanine, the CDR3 has a length of 16 residues. The read is trimmed to its CDR3 DNA, 48 bases read in frame from base 1. The germline V end is reduced by 3 bases and the J end by 4 bases; junction bases left unmatched: 9. The CDR1 and CDR2 encoded by the germline V gene are SGDLS and YYNGEE. The source is a human donor in good health. The chain uses TRBV9 and TRBJ1-3; 8 middle bases align to TRBD1. The sample consisted of T cells isolated from PBMCs. The sequenced DNA: TGTGCCAGCAGCGCACAGGGGGGTTTCTTCGGAAACACCATATATTTT. Its product reads: CASSAQGGFFGNTIYF.